The text below deals with one T cell receptor beta chain. Ages ranged from about 18 to 89 years, with residence in about 24 US areas. As processed by the authors: Estimation of nucleated cell counts relied on the amplification of reference gene primers. Generated by immunoSEQ multiplex PCR, the TCRdb table keeps only in-frame clones and is missing some. V and J calls and clone size are as listed in that table; D and trimming were resolved from the DNA. The table shows 350,000 or so clones, with approximately 91% occurring only once. The data were taken from a study of blood T cell repertoires in COVID-19. About the research overall: PBMCs, B-cell-depleted T cells, or T cells were the source of the cDNA or gDNA that made up the material.

The V gene's germline CDR1 is LGHDT and CDR2 YNNKEL (reference sequence). The length of the CDR3 is 18 residues. The germline V and J ends were trimmed by 0 bases and 2 bases, with 17 bases remaining between them. This sequence joins TRBV3-1 (or the pseudogene TRBV3-2) and TRBJ1-3; D is ambiguous. Input material: PBMCs or T cells enriched from blood (not recorded which). This sequence was found in a woman aged 25 to 39 who had been exposed to COVID-19. CDR3 in DNA: TGTGCCAGCAGCCAAGAGTGGTTGGCGGGTTTAGCTGGAAACACCATATATTTT. Translated: CASSQEWLAGLAGNTIYF.